Here is one TCR beta chain with its context. The sample originates from a study of blood T cell repertoires in COVID-19. The overall study: Whether acute or convalescent, the COVID-19 samples came from the United States, Italy and Spain. In each case, the material was cDNA or gDNA derived from T cells, B-cell-depleted T cells, or PBMCs.

Germline assignment: CDR1 SGHAT and CDR2 FQNNGV. With V trimmed by 5 bases and J by 0 bases, 13 bases remained unmatched. The CDR3 covers 18 residues. In the original processing: Counts of nucleated cells, estimated from reference gene primer amplification, were obtained. Only in-frame clones appear in the TCRdb table, and some are missing; sequencing was by immunoSEQ multiplex PCR. V and J calls and clone size are those listed in that table; D and trimming were worked out from the DNA. The sample has about 270,000 clones; approximately 86% are singletons. This clonotype originated in a young woman with acute or convalescent COVID-19. The sequenced material came from peripheral blood. The V and J genes are TRBV11-2 and TRBJ2-1, with 7 positions matching TRBD1. CDR3 region: CASSPRAKQGSSYNEQFF. The CDR3 coding sequence is TGTGCCAGCAGCCCCCGGGCCAAACAGGGGAGCTCCTACAATGAGCAGTTCTTC.